This TCR beta chain was recorded in a study of cytomegalovirus exposure and HLA in healthy donors. This clone has a handful of counts. Its cognate antigen is unknown. Broader study findings: Per a later analysis, HLA-associated TCR beta chains showed more clonal expansion than other, equally common TCR beta chains. Follow-up analysis later connected one missense variant in DCLRE1C with trimming of TCR beta V- and J-genes.

This CDR3 is 18 amino acids long. The germline CDR1 and CDR2 sequences are SGHRS and YFSETQ. V was clipped by 0 bases and J by 2 bases; unmatched bases: 8. PCR involved 60 Vbeta and 13 Jbeta primers. Original data processing: The count from a later analysis was about 80 million unique TCR beta chains, some 10 million of them shared. The repertoire was sequenced with immunoSEQ multiplex PCR; TCRdb's copy has only in-frame clones and lacks some. V, J and clone size reflect that table, while D and trimming were determined from the DNA. The sample has about 120,000 clones, 55% to 75% seen once. This TCR was recovered from a woman between 40 and 50 years old in good health and CMV-seropositive. This chain joins TRBV5-1 and TRBJ2-1, with 10 nucleotides matching TRBD2. Sequenced material: PBMCs. The CDR3 reads CASSLVLAGEATYNEQFF. CDR3 nucleotides: TGCGCCAGCAGCTTGGTTCTAGCGGGAGAAGCTACCTACAATGAGCAGTTCTTC.